Below, 23 T cell receptor beta chains from the same sample are listed, as sequenced in a study of OX40 agonist ivuxolimab in advanced cancers. The protocol was immunoSEQ multiplex PCR, while the TCRdb copy is restricted to in-frame clones and leaves out a portion. The table has 85,000 or so clones, approximately 83% seen once. This sample comprised CD4+ or CD8+ T cells sorted from blood, obtained in a trial of the OX40 agonist ivuxolimab. The receptors come from an adult with an advanced solid tumor such as melanoma, head and neck, liver or kidney cancer.

This clone was seen a handful of times. Here the CDR3 reads CASSHSLTGVSPKEGNEQFF. The CDR3 DNA reads as TGTGCCAGCAGTCACTCCTTGACAGGGGTCAGCCCCAAAGAGGGCAATGAGCAGTTCTTC. The chain carries TRBV21-1 and TRBJ2-1; the table calls TRBD1, which could not be checked here. TRBV21-1 is shown as a pseudogene. This CDR3 spans 20 amino acids.

The chain has TRBV4-3 and TRBJ2-5; the D gene is possibly TRBD2 (6 bases). Germline lookup yields CDR1 LGHNA and CDR2 YSLEER. The CDR3 loop spans 15 amino acids. Trimming took off 0 bases at V and 4 bases at J, with 12 bases between the two ends. The CDR3 DNA reads as TGCGCCAGCAGCCAAGACGGGACTGCTGGAGAGACCCAGTACTTC. Translation: CASSQDGTAGETQYF.

V usage is TRBV7-2 and J usage is TRBJ1-2; D unclear. This CDR3 spans 12 amino acids. From germline, CDR1 is SGHTA and CDR2 FQGNSA. V lost 1 base and J lost 4, with 4 bases in between. CDR3 DNA: TGTGCCAGCAGCTTAGGGTTCTATGGCTACACCTTC. It specifies CASSLGFYGYTF.

A remark on this clone: A junction boundary mismatches the germline segment, possibly from a read error. The genes are TRBV5-1 and TRBJ1-2, with TRBD1 matching over 12 bases. CDR3 length: 13 residues. Germline V CDR1 and CDR2: SGHRS, YFSETQ. CDR3 DNA: TGCGCCAGCAGGTTGGGACAGGGGGCCGGCTACACCTTC. Encoded protein: CASRLGQGAGYTF.

The count of this clone is one. The chain has TRBV20-1 and TRBJ1-2; D not resolved. Germline CDR1 DFQATT, CDR2 SNEGSKA (reference sequence). The CDR3 totals 11 residues. Deletions cut 4 bases from V and 6 bases from J, with 9 bases between. CDR3 nucleotides: TGCAGTGCTACTAGGACCGATGGCTACACCTTC. As protein: CSATRTDGYTF.

The chain carries TRBV16 and TRBJ1-5; D may be TRBD1 (6 bases). V shed 0 bases and J shed 6 bases, with 12 bases lying between them. The CDR3 spans 15 residues. Germline values: CDR1 KGHSY, CDR2 FQNENV. The CDR3: CASSQSRPGVQPQHF. DNA for the CDR3: TGTGCCAGCAGCCAATCCCGGCCAGGGGTTCAGCCCCAGCATTTT. Drawing the rest from reference TRBV16 and TRBJ1-5, the complete variable domain is GEEVAQTPKHLVRGEGQKAKLYCAPIKGHSYVFWYQQVLKNEFKFLISFQNENVFDETGMPKERFSAKCLPNSPCSLEIQATKLEDSAVYFCASSQSRPGVQPQHFGDGTRLSIL.

This chain links TRBV30 with TRBJ1-6; D is undetermined. Trimming took off 3 bases at V and 0 bases at J, with 3 bases between the two ends. The CDR3 spans 13 residues. From germline, CDR1 is GTSNPN and CDR2 SVGIG (reference sequence). CDR3 residues: CAWRSSYNSPLHF. CDR3 sequence (DNA): TGTGCCTGGAGGAGCTCCTATAATTCACCCCTCCACTTT.

The chain has TRBV5-4 and TRBJ1-3; no clear D. From germline, CDR1 is SGHNT and CDR2 YYREEE (reference sequence). The CDR3 is 14 amino acids. Between the trimmed V and J ends, which lost 0 bases and 3 bases, there was a span of 7 bases. The CDR3 region is CASSLGPVGNTIYF. DNA of the CDR3: TGTGCCAGCAGCTTGGGACCTGTTGGAAACACCATATATTTT.

In this sample, this clone turned up once. The junction does not match germline at one end; this may be a read error. This chain links TRBV9 with TRBJ1-6; TRBD1 is a possible D gene (5 bases). Per germline, CDR1 SGDLS and CDR2 YYNGEE. This CDR3 contains 13 residues. CDR3 DNA: TGTGCCAGCAACGTAGGGGAAGACTCACCCCTCCACTTT. Its translation is CASNVGEDSPLHF.

This clone was detected once. The chain couples TRBV7-3 to TRBJ2-1; 7 bases align to TRBD1. The germline V gene encodes CDR1 SGHTA and CDR2 FQGTGA. Trimming cost V 0 bases and J 4 bases; bases outside gene matches: 6. The CDR3 runs 16 residues. The CDR3 nucleotides are TGTGCCAGCAGCTTAACCCTCGGGACAGAATACAATGAGCAGTTCTTC. Translating gives CASSLTLGTEYNEQFF.

This chain uses TRBV4-1 with TRBJ1-3; no clear D gene. V lost 1 base to trimming and J lost 4 bases, with 5 bases between them. This CDR3 contains 13 residues. Germline V lookup: CDR1 MGHRA, CDR2 YSYEKL. The CDR3: CASSQVGGNTIYF. CDR3 DNA: TGCGCCAGCAGCCAAGTTGGGGGAAACACCATATATTTT.

This sequence joins TRBV7-8 and TRBJ2-7; tentative D call: TRBD1 (7 bases). CDR1 and CDR2 from the germline V gene are SGHVS and FQNEAQ. Trimming left V 8 bases short and J 6 bases short, with 17 bases between. The CDR3 covers 13 residues. CDR3: CASRLGQGGEQYF. In nucleotides, the CDR3 is TGTGCCAGCCGTCTCGGGCAGGGGGGCGAGCAGTACTTC.

The rearrangement links TRBV9 to TRBJ1-4; 8 bases match TRBD1. V gave up 1 base and J gave up 3 bases; unmatched junction bases: 5. The length of the CDR3 is 16 residues. Germline V gene sequence: CDR1 SGDLS, CDR2 YYNGEE. In DNA, the CDR3 is TGTGCCAGCAGCGTAACGCCAGGGGGCCCTAATGAAAAACTGTTTTTT. Protein: CASSVTPGGPNEKLFF.

CDR3 DNA sequence: TGTGCCATCACCGGGGGGGCAGGCGATTTAGAGCAGTACTTC. This codes for CAITGGAGDLEQYF. The chain carries TRBV10-3 and TRBJ2-7; TRBD2 aligns across 8 bases. Germline-derived CDR1 and CDR2 are ENHRY and SYGVKD. This CDR3 has 14 amino acids. V lost 7 bases to trimming and J lost 7 bases; unmatched junction nucleotides: 12.

The chain couples TRBV20-1 to TRBJ2-7, with D unresolved. CDR3 length: 10 residues. V gave up 3 bases and J gave up 5 bases, with 5 bases separating them. The germline gives CDR1 DFQATT, CDR2 SNEGSKA (reference sequence). CDR3 nucleotides: TGCAGTGCTAGGATCCACGAGCAGTACTTC. It translates to CSARIHEQYF.

V is TRBV6-7 and J is TRBJ2-3, with TRBD2 matching 16 bases. TRBV6-7 is recorded as an ORF, its role being uncertain. Germline trimming cut 6 bases from V and 5 bases from J; bases unmatched to any gene: 8. This CDR3 has 17 amino acids. CDR3 DNA sequence: TGTGCCAGCAGAGGGACTAGCGGGGGGGAATGGGTAGATACGCAGTATTTT. Its translation is CASRGTSGGEWVDTQYF.

The chain combines TRBV2 with TRBJ1-4, with D possibly matching TRBD1 (6 bases). CDR3 length equals 14 residues. CDR1 and CDR2 from the germline V gene are SNHLY and FYNNEI. Trimming stripped 5 bases from V and 8 bases from J, with 15 bases between. The CDR3 spells CASSLRGVGEKLFF. The CDR3 DNA reads as TGTGCCAGCAGTCTAAGGGGGGTAGGAGAAAAACTGTTTTTT.

The chain couples TRBV7-8 to TRBJ1-6, with 8 bases matching TRBD1. Germline assignment: CDR1 SGHVS and CDR2 FQNEAQ. This CDR3 region has 15 residues. Unmatched junction bases numbered 8, after V lost 5 bases and J lost 8 bases. CDR3 nucleotide sequence: TGTGCCAGCAGCCTAACAGGGGGGATGGATTCACCCCTCCACTTT. Protein sequence: CASSLTGGMDSPLHF.

This sequence joins TRBV7-9 and TRBJ1-1; unclear D gene. With 5 bases removed from V and 0 bases from J, the gap between germline ends came to 13 bases. The CDR3 has 15 amino acids. Germline lookup yields CDR1 SEHNR and CDR2 FQNEAQ (reference sequence). Here the CDR3 DNA reads TGTGCCAGCAGCCGCCTGACTATCATGAACACTGAAGCTTTCTTT. Protein sequence: CASSRLTIMNTEAFF.

The chain carries TRBV28 and TRBJ1-6; no firm D call. The CDR3 contains 15 residues. The V gene's germline CDR1 is MDHEN and CDR2 SYDVKM. V was pared by 3 bases and J by 6 bases, with 12 bases between. The CDR3 loop reads CASSFRGGRNSPLHF. The CDR3 DNA sequence: TGTGCCAGCAGTTTTCGCGGAGGGCGTAATTCACCCCTCCACTTT.

The chain uses TRBV7-2 and TRBJ2-7; TRBD2 aligns across 11 bases. The junction had 7 bases not matched to a gene; V was cut back by 3 bases and J by 3 bases. CDR1 and CDR2 from the germline V gene are SGHTA and FQGNSA. The CDR3 has 16 residues. The CDR3 nucleotides read TGTGCCAGCAGCTTTACTAGCGGGGGTTCTGTCTACGAGCAGTACTTC. Its translation is CASSFTSGGSVYEQYF.

The chain carries TRBV14 and TRBJ2-5; 9 bases line up with TRBD1. Per germline, CDR1 SGHDN and CDR2 FVKESK. With 1 base clipped from V and 1 base from J, the junction kept 1 base outside the gene matches. The CDR3 loop spans 15 amino acids. The CDR3 protein is CASSQGGQGQETQYF. The CDR3 DNA reads as TGTGCCAGCAGCCAAGGGGGACAGGGCCAAGAGACCCAGTACTTC. Full variable domain (missing parts from reference TRBV14 and TRBJ2-5): EAGVTQFPSHSVIEKGQTVTLRCDPISGHDNLYWYRRVMGKEIKFLLHFVKESKQDESGMPNNRFLAERTGGTYSTLKVQPAELEDSGVYFCASSQGGQGQETQYFGPGTRLLVL.

J is TRBJ1-2 and V is TRBV30; 10 bases match TRBD1. Trimming removed 0 bases from V and 7 bases from J; junction bases left unmatched: 5. Germline V lookup: CDR1 GTSNPN, CDR2 SVGIG (reference sequence). The CDR3 has 14 residues. CDR3 protein: CAWSVSDRGVGYTF. Written as DNA, the CDR3 is TGTGCCTGGAGTGTCTCGGACAGGGGGGTTGGCTACACCTTC.